The 22 T cell receptor beta chains presented below share a single source sample, sequenced in a study of cytomegalovirus exposure and HLA in healthy donors. Researchers ran the PCR with 60 Vbeta and 13 Jbeta primers. Here immunoSEQ multiplex PCR was the method, and the copy in TCRdb shows in-frame clones only, minus some. The table lists more than 200,000 clones, roughly 83% of them singletons, with 1.4% in the top ten. Sequenced material: PBMCs. The source of these receptors is a girl aged 10 to 17 in good health and CMV-seronegative.

The V gene is TRBV28, the J gene TRBJ1-2; weak D call: TRBD1 (5 bases). V lost 4 bases and J 7 bases, leaving 13 bases between the germline ends. CDR3 size: 13 residues. CDR1 is MDHEN, CDR2 SYDVKM, per germline. The CDR3 here is CASSSGEGPGYTF. The CDR3, as DNA: TGTGCCAGCAGTTCGGGGGAGGGACCTGGCTACACCTTC.

This chain connects TRBV28 to TRBJ1-2, with D unresolved. Germline V gene data show CDR1 as MDHEN and CDR2 as SYDVKM. The CDR3 loop spans 11 amino acids. V was trimmed by 11 bases and J by 6 bases, leaving 13 bases between them. DNA of the CDR3: TGTGCCCGCCGCGAGGGTAATGGCTACACCTTC. Translation: CARREGNGYTF.

The chain employs TRBV30 and TRBJ1-5; D is unclear. The CDR3 length is 12 residues. Germline loops: CDR1 GTSNPN, CDR2 SVGIG (reference sequence). Trimming stripped 6 bases from V and 7 bases from J, with 13 bases between. CDR3 amino acids: CACNTPGQPQHF. CDR3 sequence (DNA): TGTGCCTGCAATACTCCGGGACAGCCCCAGCATTTT.

This clone has just a few counts. J is TRBJ2-5 and V is TRBV5-1; D is perhaps TRBD2 (5 bases). Germline assignment: CDR1 SGHRS and CDR2 YFSETQ. The CDR3 is 10 amino acids. V lost 6 bases, J lost 5 bases, and 5 bases lay in between. The CDR3 reads CASKRETQYF. The CDR3 coding sequence is TGCGCCAGCAAGCGGGAGACCCAGTACTTC.

This rearrangement joins TRBV13 to TRBJ2-2, with D possibly matching TRBD2 (5 bases). This CDR3 has 15 amino acids. Germline CDR1 reads PRHDT; CDR2 reads FYEKMQ (reference sequence). V was clipped by 3 bases and J by 1 base, with 9 bases between them. The CDR3 region is CASSLRARNTGELFF. CDR3 DNA: TGTGCCAGCAGCTTGAGGGCCAGGAACACCGGGGAGCTGTTTTTT.

This clone appeared a few times. The chain employs TRBV18 and TRBJ2-5, with 7 bases aligning to TRBD1. V shed 5 bases and J 5 bases; nucleotides not matched to a gene: 5. The CDR3 loop spans 13 amino acids. Germline loops: CDR1 KGHSH, CDR2 LQKENI. CDR3 residues: CASSATGLETQYF. The CDR3 nucleotides read TGTGCCAGCTCAGCGACAGGGTTGGAGACCCAGTACTTC.

The chain employs TRBV6-5 and TRBJ2-2; 7 nucleotides line up with TRBD1. Looked up from germline, CDR1 is MNHEY and CDR2 is SVGAGI. V gave up 7 bases and J gave up 3 bases; unmatched junction bases: 8. The CDR3 runs 15 residues. The CDR3 here is CASKGRQGYTGELFF. As DNA, the CDR3 is TGTGCCAGCAAGGGTAGACAGGGCTACACCGGGGAGCTGTTTTTT.

For the CDR3, the DNA is TGTGCCAGCAGCTTGGATGGCGGGACAGGAGCTGAAAAACTGTTTTTT. It specifies CASSLDGGTGAEKLFF. The chain combines TRBV5-4 with TRBJ1-4, with 8 bases fitting TRBD1. The J segment lost 7 bases and the V segment lost 0 bases, leaving 8 bases of the junction unmatched. CDR1 and CDR2 from the germline V gene are SGHNT and YYREEE (reference sequence). The CDR3 is 16 amino acids.

This clone was counted only a few times. The V gene is TRBV2, the J gene TRBJ1-1, with D perhaps TRBD1 (5 bases). The CDR3 runs 12 residues. Germline V gene lookup returns CDR1 SNHLY and CDR2 FYNNEI. V lost 5 bases to trimming and J lost 5 bases, with 9 bases between them. For the CDR3, the DNA is TGTGCCAGCAGTTCCGGGGGGACTGAAGCTTTCTTT. It codes for CASSSGGTEAFF.

The chain carries TRBV11-1 and TRBJ2-1; D is unclear. Germline V CDR1 and CDR2: SGHAT, FQDESV (reference sequence). The CDR3 sequence is 13 residues long. V dropped 3 bases and J dropped 8 bases, with 11 bases sitting between them. CDR3 loop: CASSFGTVYEQFF. The CDR3 DNA reads TGTGCCAGCAGCTTCGGAACAGTGTATGAGCAGTTCTTC.

CDR3 in DNA: TGTGCCAGCAGTTCCCGGTCCACTGAAGCTTTCTTT. It yields the protein CASSSRSTEAFF. The chain joins TRBV6-6 to TRBJ1-1; D gene ambiguous. The V gene lost 4 bases and the J gene lost 4 bases, with 7 bases spanning the gap. From germline, CDR1 is MNHNY and CDR2 SVGAGI (reference sequence). The CDR3 has 12 amino acids.

The J gene is TRBJ1-1, the V gene TRBV5-1, with TRBD1 identical over 7 bases. CDR1 and CDR2 (germline): SGHRS, YFSETQ. This CDR3 is built from 14 residues. V lost 4 bases, J lost 3 bases, and 6 bases stayed unmatched. The DNA for the CDR3 is TGCGCCAGCAGCCTTCAGGGGGTCGACACTGAAGCTTTCTTT. It is translated as CASSLQGVDTEAFF.

The chain employs TRBV5-6 and TRBJ2-1; 9 bases map to TRBD2. The CDR3 runs 15 residues. Trimming removed 5 bases from V and 2 bases from J; junction bases left unmatched: 5. Per germline, CDR1 SGHDT and CDR2 YYEEEE. This CDR3 reads CASSQGGGAYNEQFF. In DNA form, the CDR3 reads TGTGCCAGCAGTCAAGGCGGGGGGGCCTACAATGAGCAGTTCTTC.

This clone was detected once. The gene calls are TRBV28 and TRBJ2-3; a possible D gene is TRBD2 (6 bases). The V end was cut by 5 bases, the J end by 1 base, with 13 bases between. The CDR3 is 15 amino acids. Germline CDR1 is MDHEN and CDR2 is SYDVKM. CDR3 DNA: TGTGCCAGCAGTGTGTTAGCGGCGGGCACAGATACGCAGTATTTT. Encoded protein: CASSVLAAGTDTQYF. The full variable domain, its missing parts supplied by reference TRBV28 and TRBJ2-3, is DVKVTQSSRYLVKRTGEKVFLECVQDMDHENMFWYRQDPGLGLRLIYFSYDVKMKEKGDIPEGYSVSREKKERFSLILESASTNQTSMYLCASSVLAAGTDTQYFGPGTRLTVL.

V is TRBV4-3 and J is TRBJ2-1; 10 nucleotides align to TRBD2. The CDR3 is made up of 15 amino acids. The germline V gene has CDR1 LGHNA and CDR2 YSLEER. The J segment lost 7 bases and the V segment lost 1 base, leaving 4 bases of the junction unmatched. The CDR3 DNA is TGCGCCAGCAGCCAAGCCCTAGCGGGGGAGAATGAGCAGTTCTTC. This codes for CASSQALAGENEQFF.

The chain employs TRBV5-4 and TRBJ2-3; D possibly corresponds to TRBD2 (6 bases). With 4 bases removed from V and 0 bases from J, the gap between germline ends came to 18 bases. The CDR3 is 17 residues long. Germline-derived CDR1 and CDR2 are SGHNT and YYREEE (reference sequence). The chain's CDR3 is CASSTATLAGSTDTQYF. The DNA for the CDR3 is TGTGCCAGCAGCACCGCTACACTAGCAGGGAGCACAGATACGCAGTATTTT.

The J gene is TRBJ1-2, the V gene TRBV18, with D tentatively TRBD1 (6 bases). V was clipped by 1 base and J by 2 bases, with 11 bases between them. The CDR3 runs to 15 residues. CDR1 is KGHSH and CDR2 is LQKENI in the germline V gene. Here the CDR3 DNA reads TGTGCCAGCTCACCACGACAGGAGCAAAACTATGGCTACACCTTC. Encoded protein: CASSPRQEQNYGYTF.

The chain carries TRBV5-4 and TRBJ2-5; 9 bases are a match to TRBD2. This CDR3 spans 15 amino acids. Unmatched junction bases numbered 11, after V lost 7 bases and J lost 4 bases. The germline gives CDR1 SGHNT, CDR2 YYREEE (reference sequence). The CDR3 spells CASGGSSGGPETQYF. CDR3 in DNA: TGTGCCAGCGGAGGTAGTAGCGGGGGCCCAGAGACCCAGTACTTC.

The V and J genes are TRBV27 and TRBJ2-7; 12 bases line up with TRBD2. Germline CDR1 is MNHEY and CDR2 is SMNVEV (reference sequence). The CDR3 consists of 16 residues. The ends lost 5 bases at V and 2 bases at J; junction bases unmatched: 7. The CDR3 here is CASSDSRLAGAYEQYF. The DNA of the CDR3 is TGTGCCAGCAGTGACTCCCGACTAGCGGGGGCCTACGAGCAGTACTTC.

The rearrangement uses TRBV13 and TRBJ2-1; 16 positions match TRBD2. Germline CDR1 and CDR2: PRHDT and FYEKMQ (reference sequence). CDR3 size: 15 residues. Trimming cost V 4 bases and J 9 bases; bases outside gene matches: 3. Written as DNA, the CDR3 is TGTGCCAGCAGCTCGGGACTAGCGGGAGGGGGTGAGCAGTTCTTC. Its translation is CASSSGLAGGGEQFF.

The gene calls are TRBV6-1 and TRBJ2-7; D not resolved. Germline lookup yields CDR1 MNHNS and CDR2 SASEGT. V lost 2 bases and J lost 0, with 11 bases in between. The CDR3 contains 15 residues. The CDR3 loop reads CASSEWAGSSYEQYF. CDR3 bases: TGTGCCAGCAGTGAATGGGCAGGAAGCTCCTACGAGCAGTACTTC.

Of note for this clone: Mismatch with germline at one junction end may stem from a read error. The same CDR3 also results from other DNA sequences found in this sample. The chain employs TRBV7-8 and TRBJ2-1, with a possible D match to TRBD2 (5 bases). Germline V gene sequence: CDR1 SGHVS, CDR2 FQNEAQ. This CDR3 contains 16 residues. CDR3: CASRMTRAVTSHEQFF. CDR3 coding DNA: TGTGCTAGCAGAATGACGAGGGCCGTCACGAGCCATGAGCAGTTCTTC.